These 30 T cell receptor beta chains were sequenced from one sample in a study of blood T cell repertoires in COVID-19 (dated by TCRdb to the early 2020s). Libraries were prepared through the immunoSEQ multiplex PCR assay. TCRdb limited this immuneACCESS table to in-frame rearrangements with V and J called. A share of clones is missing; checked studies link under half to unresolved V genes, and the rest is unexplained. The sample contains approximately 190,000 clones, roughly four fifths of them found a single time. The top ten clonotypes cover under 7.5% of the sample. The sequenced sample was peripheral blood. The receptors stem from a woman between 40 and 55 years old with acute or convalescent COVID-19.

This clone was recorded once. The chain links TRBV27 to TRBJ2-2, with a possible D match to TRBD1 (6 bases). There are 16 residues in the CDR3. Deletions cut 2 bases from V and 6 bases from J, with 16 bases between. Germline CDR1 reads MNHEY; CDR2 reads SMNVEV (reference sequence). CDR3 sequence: CASSLITGYPAGELFF. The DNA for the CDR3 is TGTGCCAGCAGTTTAATCACAGGGTATCCAGCCGGGGAGCTGTTTTTT.

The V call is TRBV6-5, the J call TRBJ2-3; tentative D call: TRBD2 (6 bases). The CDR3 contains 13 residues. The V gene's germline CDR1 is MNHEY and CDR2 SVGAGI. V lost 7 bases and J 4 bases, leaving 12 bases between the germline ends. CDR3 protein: CASIGTGADTQYF. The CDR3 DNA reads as TGTGCCAGCATCGGGACGGGGGCAGATACGCAGTATTTT.

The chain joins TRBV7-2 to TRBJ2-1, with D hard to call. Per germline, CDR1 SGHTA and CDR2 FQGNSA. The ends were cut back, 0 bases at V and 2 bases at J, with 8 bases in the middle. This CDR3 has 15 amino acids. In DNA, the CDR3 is TGTGCCAGCAGCTTAGCCAGGCACACCTACAATGAGCAGTTCTTC. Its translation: CASSLARHTYNEQFF.

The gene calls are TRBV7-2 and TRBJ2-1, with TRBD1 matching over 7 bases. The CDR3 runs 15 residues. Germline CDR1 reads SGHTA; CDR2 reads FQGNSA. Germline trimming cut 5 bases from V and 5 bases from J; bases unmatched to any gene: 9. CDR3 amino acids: CASSPGQRRDNEQFF. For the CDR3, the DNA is TGTGCCAGCAGCCCGGGACAGAGACGCGACAATGAGCAGTTCTTC.

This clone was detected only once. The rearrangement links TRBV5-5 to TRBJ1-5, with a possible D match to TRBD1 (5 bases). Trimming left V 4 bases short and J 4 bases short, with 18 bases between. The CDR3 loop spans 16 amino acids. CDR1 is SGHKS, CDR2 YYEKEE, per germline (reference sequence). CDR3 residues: CASSRGGVQTNQPQHF. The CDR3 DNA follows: TGTGCCAGCAGCCGGGGAGGGGTGCAAACTAATCAGCCCCAGCATTTT. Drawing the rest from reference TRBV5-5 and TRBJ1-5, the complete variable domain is DAGVTQSPTHLIKTRGQQVTLRCSPISGHKSVSWYQQVLGQGPQFIFQYYEKEERGRGNFPDRFSARQFPNYSSELNVNALLLGDSALYLCASSRGGVQTNQPQHFGDGTRLSIL.

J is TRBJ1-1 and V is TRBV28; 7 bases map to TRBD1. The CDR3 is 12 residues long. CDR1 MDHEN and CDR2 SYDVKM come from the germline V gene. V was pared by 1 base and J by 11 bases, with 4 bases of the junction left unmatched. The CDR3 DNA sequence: TGTGCCAGCAGTTTATTTGACAGGGTGGCTTTCTTT. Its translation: CASSLFDRVAFF.

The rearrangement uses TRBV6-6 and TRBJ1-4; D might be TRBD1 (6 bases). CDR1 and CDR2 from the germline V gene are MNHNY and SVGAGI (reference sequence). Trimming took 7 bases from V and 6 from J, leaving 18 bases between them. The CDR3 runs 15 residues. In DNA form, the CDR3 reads TGTGCCAGCACCGGTGGGGGGGCGCGTCATGAAAAACTGTTTTTT. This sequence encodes CASTGGGARHEKLFF.

The CDR3 nucleotides are TGTGCCAGCAGTTACCGCGGGGGGTTCTCCTACGAGCAGTACTTC. It codes for CASSYRGGFSYEQYF. The genes are TRBV6-5 and TRBJ2-7; 8 nucleotides match TRBD2. V lost 2 bases, J lost 0 bases, and 3 bases stayed unmatched. Per the germline V gene, CDR1 is MNHEY and CDR2 is SVGAGI. The length of the CDR3 is 15 residues.

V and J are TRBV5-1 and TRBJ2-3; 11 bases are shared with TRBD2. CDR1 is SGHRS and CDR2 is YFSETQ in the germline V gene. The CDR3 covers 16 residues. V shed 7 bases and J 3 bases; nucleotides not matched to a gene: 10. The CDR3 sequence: CASCRLAGCPTDTQYF. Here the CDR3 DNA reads TGCGCCAGCTGCCGACTAGCGGGATGCCCTACAGATACGCAGTATTTT.

The CDR3, as DNA: TGTGCCAGCAGTTACGAGGTACACCTCAACGAGCAGTACTTC. Translation: CASSYEVHLNEQYF. The chain employs TRBV6-6 and TRBJ2-7; D call uncertain. The CDR3 has 14 amino acids. Trimming removed 2 bases from V and 5 bases from J, with 13 bases in between. Germline CDR1 reads MNHNY; CDR2 reads SVGAGI (reference sequence).

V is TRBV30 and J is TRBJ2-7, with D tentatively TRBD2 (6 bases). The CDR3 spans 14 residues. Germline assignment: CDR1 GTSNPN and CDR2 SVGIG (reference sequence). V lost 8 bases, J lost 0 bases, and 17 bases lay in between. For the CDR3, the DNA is TGTGCCGGTGGGGAGGTGGGTAGCTCCTACGAGCAGTACTTC. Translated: CAGGEVGSSYEQYF.

The CDR3 loop is CASSFSTGPSGANVLTF. CDR3 nucleotide sequence: TGCGCCAGCAGCTTCTCCACCGGTCCCTCTGGGGCCAACGTCCTGACTTTC. The chain carries TRBV5-1 and TRBJ2-6; no definite D call. Trimming removed 2 bases from V and 0 bases from J, with 12 bases in between. In germline, CDR1 is SGHRS, CDR2 YFSETQ. This CDR3 contains 17 residues.

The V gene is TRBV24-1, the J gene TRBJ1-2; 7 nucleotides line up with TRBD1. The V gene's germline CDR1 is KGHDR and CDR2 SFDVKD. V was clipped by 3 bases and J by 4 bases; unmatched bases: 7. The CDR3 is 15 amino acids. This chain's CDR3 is CATSDHRGWGYGYTF. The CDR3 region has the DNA TGTGCCACCAGTGATCACAGGGGCTGGGGCTATGGCTACACCTTC.

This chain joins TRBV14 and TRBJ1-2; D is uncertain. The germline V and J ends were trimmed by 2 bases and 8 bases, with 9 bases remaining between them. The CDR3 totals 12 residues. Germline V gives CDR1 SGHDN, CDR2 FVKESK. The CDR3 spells CASSQNRIGYTF. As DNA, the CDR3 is TGTGCCAGCAGCCAAAACAGAATCGGCTACACCTTC.

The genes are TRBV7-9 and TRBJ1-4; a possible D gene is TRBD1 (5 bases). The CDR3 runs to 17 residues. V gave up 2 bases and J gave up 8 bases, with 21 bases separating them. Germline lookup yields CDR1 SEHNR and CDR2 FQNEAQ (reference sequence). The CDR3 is CASSLRGGSGTREKLFF. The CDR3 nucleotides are TGTGCCAGCAGCTTAAGGGGAGGGTCGGGGACGCGAGAAAAACTGTTTTTT.

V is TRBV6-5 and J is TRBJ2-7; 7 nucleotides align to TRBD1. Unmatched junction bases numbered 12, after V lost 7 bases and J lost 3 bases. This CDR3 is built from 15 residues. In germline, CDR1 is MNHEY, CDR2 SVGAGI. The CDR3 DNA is TGTGCCAGCATTTTACAGGGGCATACCCTCTACGAGCAGTACTTC. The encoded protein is CASILQGHTLYEQYF.

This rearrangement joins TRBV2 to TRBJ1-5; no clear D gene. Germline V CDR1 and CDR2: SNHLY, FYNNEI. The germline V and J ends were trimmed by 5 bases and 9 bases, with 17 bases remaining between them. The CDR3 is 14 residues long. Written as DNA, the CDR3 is TGTGCCAGCAGTTCAGGTAGCGGGGAATGGCCCCAGCATTTT. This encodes CASSSGSGEWPQHF.

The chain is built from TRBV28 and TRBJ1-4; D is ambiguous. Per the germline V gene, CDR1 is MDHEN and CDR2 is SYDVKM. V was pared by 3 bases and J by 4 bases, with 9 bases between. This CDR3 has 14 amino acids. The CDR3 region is CASSFGNFNEKLFF. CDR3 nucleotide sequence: TGTGCCAGCAGTTTCGGGAACTTTAATGAAAAACTGTTTTTT.

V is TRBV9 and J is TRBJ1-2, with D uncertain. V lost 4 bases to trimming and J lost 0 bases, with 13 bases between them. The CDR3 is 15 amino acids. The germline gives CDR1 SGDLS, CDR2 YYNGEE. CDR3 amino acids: CASSHPRGTNYGYTF. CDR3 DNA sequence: TGTGCCAGCAGCCATCCCCGGGGAACTAACTATGGCTACACCTTC. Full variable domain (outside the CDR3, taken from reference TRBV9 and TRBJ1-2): DSGVTQTPKHLITATGQRVTLRCSPRSGDLSVYWYQQSLDQGLQFLIQYYNGEERAKGNILERFSAQQFPDLHSELNLSSLELGDSALYFCASSHPRGTNYGYTFGSGTRLTVV.

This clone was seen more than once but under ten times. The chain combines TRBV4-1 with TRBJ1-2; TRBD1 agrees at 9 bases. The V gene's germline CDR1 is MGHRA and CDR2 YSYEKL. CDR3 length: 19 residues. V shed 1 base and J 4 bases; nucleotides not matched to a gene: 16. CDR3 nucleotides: TGCGCCAGCAGCCAAGTGATCGGGACAGGGCCTCGTACCCTCTATGGCTACACCTTC. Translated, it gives CASSQVIGTGPRTLYGYTF.

The CDR3 sequence is CASSSSGGRNEQYF. In DNA form, the CDR3 reads TGTGCCAGCAGCTCTAGCGGCGGGAGGAACGAGCAGTACTTC. The chain is built from TRBV7-2 and TRBJ2-7; 8 nucleotides line up with TRBD2. Germline V CDR1 and CDR2: SGHTA, FQGNSA. The CDR3 totals 14 residues. Trimming took 4 bases from V and 5 from J; bases not matched to a gene: 7.

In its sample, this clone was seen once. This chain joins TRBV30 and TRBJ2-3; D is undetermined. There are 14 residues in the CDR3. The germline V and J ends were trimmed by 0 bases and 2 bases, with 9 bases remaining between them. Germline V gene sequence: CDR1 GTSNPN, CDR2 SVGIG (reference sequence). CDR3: CAWSVSLATDTQYF. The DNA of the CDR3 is TGTGCCTGGAGTGTATCTTTAGCCACAGATACGCAGTATTTT.

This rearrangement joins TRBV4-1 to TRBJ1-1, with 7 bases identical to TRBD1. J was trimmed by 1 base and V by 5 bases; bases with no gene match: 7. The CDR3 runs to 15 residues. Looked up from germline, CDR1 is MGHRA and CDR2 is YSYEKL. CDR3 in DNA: TGCGCCAGCAGCGGGCCCGGGACAGCGAACACTGAAGCTTTCTTT. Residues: CASSGPGTANTEAFF.

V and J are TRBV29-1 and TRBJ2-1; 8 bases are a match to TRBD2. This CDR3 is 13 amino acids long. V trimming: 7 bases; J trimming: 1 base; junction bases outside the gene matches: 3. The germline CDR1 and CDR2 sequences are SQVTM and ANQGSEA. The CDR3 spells CSAPSGSYNEQFF. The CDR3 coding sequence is TGCAGCGCTCCTAGCGGGTCCTACAATGAGCAGTTCTTC.

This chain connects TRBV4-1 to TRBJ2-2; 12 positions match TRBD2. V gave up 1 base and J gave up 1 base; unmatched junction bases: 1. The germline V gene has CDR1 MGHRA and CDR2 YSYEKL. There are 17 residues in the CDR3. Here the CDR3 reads CASSQAGLAGNTGELFF. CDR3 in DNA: TGCGCCAGCAGCCAAGCGGGACTAGCGGGGAACACCGGGGAGCTGTTTTTT.

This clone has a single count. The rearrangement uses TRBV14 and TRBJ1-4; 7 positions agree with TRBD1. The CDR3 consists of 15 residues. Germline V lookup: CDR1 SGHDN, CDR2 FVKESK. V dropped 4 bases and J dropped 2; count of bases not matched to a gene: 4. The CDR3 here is CASSRTGETNEKLFF. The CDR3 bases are TGTGCCAGCAGCCGAACAGGGGAGACTAATGAAAAACTGTTTTTT.

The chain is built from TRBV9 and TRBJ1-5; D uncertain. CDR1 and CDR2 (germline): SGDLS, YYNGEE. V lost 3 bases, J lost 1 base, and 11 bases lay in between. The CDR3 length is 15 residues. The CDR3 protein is CASSGKPGSNQPQHF. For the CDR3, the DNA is TGTGCCAGCAGCGGAAAACCCGGGAGCAATCAGCCCCAGCATTTT.

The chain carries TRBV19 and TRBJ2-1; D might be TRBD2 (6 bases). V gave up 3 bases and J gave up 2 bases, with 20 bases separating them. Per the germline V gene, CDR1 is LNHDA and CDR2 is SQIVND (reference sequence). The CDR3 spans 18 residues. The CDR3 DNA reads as TGTGCCAGTAGTATGAGGCGGGGCGATGGTATGACCTACAATGAGCAGTTCTTC. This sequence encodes CASSMRRGDGMTYNEQFF.

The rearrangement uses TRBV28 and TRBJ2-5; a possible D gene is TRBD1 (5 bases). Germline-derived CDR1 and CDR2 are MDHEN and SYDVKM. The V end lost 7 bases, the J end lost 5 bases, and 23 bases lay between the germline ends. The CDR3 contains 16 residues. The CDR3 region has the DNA TGTGCCAGCAAAGGACGGTTTCGAAGGGGTTGGGAGACCCAGTACTTC. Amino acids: CASKGRFRRGWETQYF.

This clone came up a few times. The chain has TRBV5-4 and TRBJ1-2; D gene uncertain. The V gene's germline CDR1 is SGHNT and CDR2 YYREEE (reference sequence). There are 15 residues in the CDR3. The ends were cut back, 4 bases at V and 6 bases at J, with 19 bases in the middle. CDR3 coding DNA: TGTGCCAGCAGCCACCCCGGGAGGAGGGCGGATGGCTACACCTTC. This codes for CASSHPGRRADGYTF.